This T cell receptor beta chain stems from a study of blood T cells in healthy people across ages. Germline V CDR1 and CDR2: SSHAT, FNYEAQ (reference sequence). This CDR3 comprises 14 residues. Deletions cut 1 base from V and 10 bases from J, with 14 bases between. The second PCR ran roughly 7 to 12 cycles with a sample-barcoded 5' primer and J-beta primers. TCRdb redid the calling of the 5' RACE reads with MiXCR, one entry per CDR3 protein. The profile shows 790,000 or so distinct CDR3 sequences, about half of them singletons. This TCR was recovered from an elderly man in good health. The V gene is TRBV7-7, the J gene TRBJ2-1, with D possibly being TRBD2 (5 bases). Material for sequencing was blood. CDR3 DNA: TGTGCCAGCAGCTTAGAAGGCCCTCCGGGGGAGCAGTTCTTC. The encoded protein is CASSLEGPPGEQFF.